This TCR beta chain was observed in a study of blood T cell repertoires in COVID-19. As for the study in general: The samples span acute and convalescent COVID-19 from the United States, Italy and Spain. The analysed material was cDNA or gDNA that came from T cells, B-cell-depleted T cells, or PBMCs.

Authors' data handling: The assay estimated nucleated cells by amplifying reference gene primers. The assay was immunoSEQ multiplex PCR, and TCRdb's table has in-frame clones only and misses some. V, J and clone size are taken as reported in that table, and D and trimming were inferred from the DNA itself. In the table there are about 160,000 clones, 80% to 95% of which are singletons. The germline V and J ends were trimmed by 2 bases and 5 bases, with 9 bases remaining between them. The CDR3 sequence is 13 residues long. The TCR comes from a woman aged 55-69 years with COVID-19, enrolled during active disease. The sample taken for sequencing was peripheral blood. The chain employs TRBV12-3 or TRBV12-4 and TRBJ1-2; D remains unclear. Here the CDR3 reads CASSLSTSYGYTF. DNA for the CDR3: TGTGCCAGCAGTTTATCGACTTCTTATGGCTACACCTTC.